This passage covers 25 T cell receptor beta chains from one sample sequenced in a study of graft-versus-host responses after intestinal transplantation. The assay was immunoSEQ multiplex PCR, and TCRdb's table has in-frame clones only and misses some. The repertoire holds about 96,000 clones, with just under 95% as singletons. No cognate antigen is known for these TCRs. The input for sequencing was unstimulated CD4+ T cells sorted from spleen or lymph node cells, taken before intestinal transplant. The receptors here all came from a human donor who received an intestinal transplant.

The rearrangement links TRBV2 to TRBJ1-1; D not resolved. V was clipped by 0 bases and J by 12 bases, with 11 bases between them. The CDR3 length is 12 residues. Per germline, CDR1 SNHLY and CDR2 FYNNEI. The CDR3 sequence: CASSEAQKNPFF. The CDR3 DNA follows: TGTGCCAGCAGTGAAGCTCAAAAGAATCCTTTCTTT. The full variable domain, completed using reference TRBV2 and TRBJ1-1, is EPEVTQTPSHQVTQMGQEVILRCVPISNHLYFYWYRQILGQKVEFLVSFYNNEISEKSEIFDDQFSVERPDGSNFTLKIRSTKLEDSAMYFCASSEAQKNPFFGQGTRLTVV.

The CDR3 loop reads CASSRTGGDEQYF. Written as DNA, the CDR3 is TGTGCCAGCAGTCGGACAGGGGGCGACGAGCAGTACTTC. The chain is built from TRBV6-1 and TRBJ2-7; TRBD1 matches at 11 bases. Germline V lookup: CDR1 MNHNS, CDR2 SASEGT. V lost 5 bases to trimming and J lost 5 bases; unmatched junction nucleotides: 2. CDR3 size: 13 residues.

V is TRBV19 and J is TRBJ2-3; TRBD1 is a possible D gene (6 bases). The germline gives CDR1 LNHDA, CDR2 SQIVND (reference sequence). V was cut by 3 bases and J by 2 bases, with 15 bases left in between. The CDR3 is made up of 16 amino acids. The CDR3 region has the DNA TGTGCCAGTAGTATGGAGTGGCCAGGGGACACAGATACGCAGTATTTT. This sequence encodes CASSMEWPGDTDTQYF.

The chain recombines TRBV15 with TRBJ2-2, with D maybe TRBD2 (5 bases). V was cut by 0 bases and J by 5 bases, with 19 bases left in between. This CDR3 contains 18 residues. The germline V gene has CDR1 LNHNV and CDR2 YYDKDF (reference sequence). CDR3 region: CATSRDYGERWTTGELFF. The CDR3 DNA sequence: TGTGCCACCAGCAGAGATTATGGGGAACGGTGGACTACCGGGGAGCTGTTTTTT.

The chain has TRBV15 and TRBJ2-1, with TRBD1 identical over 7 bases. The CDR3 covers 18 residues. V shed 0 bases, J shed 2 bases, and the junction held 10 bases outside the gene matches. The germline V gene has CDR1 LNHNV and CDR2 YYDKDF (reference sequence). The CDR3 coding sequence is TGTGCCACCAGCAGAGACCGACAGGGTCTCCCCACCTACAATGAGCAGTTCTTC. As protein: CATSRDRQGLPTYNEQFF.

This chain uses TRBV2 with TRBJ1-1, with D possibly TRBD1 on 5 matching bases. Germline V gene sequence: CDR1 SNHLY, CDR2 FYNNEI. Trimming left V 3 bases short and J 3 bases short, with 11 bases between. The CDR3 runs to 14 residues. Here the CDR3 reads CASSDQFRDTEAFF. CDR3 bases: TGTGCCAGCAGTGATCAGTTCAGGGACACTGAAGCTTTCTTT. Complete variable domain (other parts from reference TRBV2 and TRBJ1-1): EPEVTQTPSHQVTQMGQEVILRCVPISNHLYFYWYRQILGQKVEFLVSFYNNEISEKSEIFDDQFSVERPDGSNFTLKIRSTKLEDSAMYFCASSDQFRDTEAFFGQGTRLTVV.

V is TRBV27 and J is TRBJ1-2; D uncertain. Germline V gene data show CDR1 as MNHEY and CDR2 as SMNVEV (reference sequence). With 10 bases removed from V and 0 bases from J, the gap between germline ends came to 12 bases. This CDR3 is built from 13 residues. CDR3 protein: CAKPPRANYGYTF. The DNA of the CDR3 is TGTGCCAAACCCCCCAGAGCTAACTATGGCTACACCTTC.

This chain uses TRBV11-2 with TRBJ2-7, with D unclear. V was cut by 1 base and J by 5 bases, with 12 bases left in between. From germline, CDR1 is SGHAT and CDR2 FQNNGV. The CDR3 extends over 14 amino acids. CDR3 residues: CASSLGLESHEQYF. CDR3 DNA: TGTGCCAGCAGCTTAGGGCTAGAAAGTCACGAGCAGTACTTC.

This chain joins TRBV14 and TRBJ2-1; no firm D call. Germline V CDR1 and CDR2: SGHDN, FVKESK. Trimming removed 3 bases at V and 5 bases at J, with 2 bases between. CDR3 length equals 11 residues. CDR3 sequence reads: CASSHNNEQFF. DNA of the CDR3: TGTGCCAGCAGCCATAACAATGAGCAGTTCTTC.

This sequence joins TRBV6-6 and TRBJ2-5; D is unclear. This CDR3 spans 13 amino acids. Trimming removed 0 bases at V and 11 bases at J, with 13 bases between. In germline, CDR1 is MNHNY, CDR2 SVGAGI (reference sequence). CDR3 nucleotides: TGTGCCAGCAGTTACTCGAAAATGCTATCTCAGTACTTC. Translating gives CASSYSKMLSQYF.

The V call is TRBV28, the J call TRBJ2-2, with 7 bases lining up with TRBD1. The V gene's germline CDR1 is MDHEN and CDR2 SYDVKM. The CDR3 has 13 residues. V shed 6 bases and J 6 bases; nucleotides not matched to a gene: 4. CDR3 amino acids: CASRRQGAGELFF. CDR3 sequence (DNA): TGTGCCAGCAGGCGACAGGGTGCCGGGGAGCTGTTTTTT.

The chain uses TRBV5-1 and TRBJ1-5; possibly TRBD1 for D (6 bases). Trimming left V 0 bases short and J 3 bases short, with 10 bases between. Germline V gene sequence: CDR1 SGHRS, CDR2 YFSETQ. This CDR3 has 15 amino acids. The CDR3 nucleotides read TGCGCCAGCAGCTTGGGGGGGCAAACCAATCAGCCCCAGCATTTT. Translating gives CASSLGGQTNQPQHF.

The V gene is TRBV19, the J gene TRBJ2-3; 12 positions agree with TRBD2. This CDR3 is built from 15 residues. Germline lookup yields CDR1 LNHDA and CDR2 SQIVND (reference sequence). V lost 4 bases to trimming and J lost 3 bases; unmatched junction nucleotides: 2. CDR3 protein: CASSTGTSGTDTQYF. CDR3 bases: TGTGCCAGTAGTACCGGGACTAGCGGGACAGATACGCAGTATTTT.

The chain joins TRBV7-8 to TRBJ1-3; perhaps TRBD1 as D (5 bases). CDR1 is SGHVS and CDR2 is FQNEAQ in the germline V gene. The CDR3 runs 16 residues. V lost 5 bases and J 0 bases, leaving 14 bases between the germline ends. Here the CDR3 reads CASSLRDSSSGNTIYF. CDR3 bases: TGTGCCAGCAGCCTCCGGGACTCCAGCTCTGGAAACACCATATATTTT.

The chain employs TRBV6-1 and TRBJ2-7, with 7 bases fitting TRBD2. This CDR3 contains 14 residues. The V and J ends lost 8 bases and 7 bases, in that order; junction bases with no gene match: 14. The germline V gene has CDR1 MNHNS and CDR2 SASEGT. The CDR3 bases are TGTGCCAGCTGCGTGAGCGGGGTCCCCCCTGAGCAGTACTTC. It is translated as CASCVSGVPPEQYF.

The chain has TRBV29-1 and TRBJ2-7; D is undetermined. This CDR3 has 13 amino acids. V was clipped by 5 bases and J by 7 bases, with 18 bases between them. Germline lookup yields CDR1 SQVTM and CDR2 ANQGSEA. CDR3 sequence: CSVSEQPLGEQYF. The CDR3 coding sequence is TGCAGCGTTTCCGAACAGCCTCTGGGGGAGCAGTACTTC.

This clone was detected once. The chain has TRBV5-6 and TRBJ2-2, with 8 positions matching TRBD2. From germline, CDR1 is SGHDT and CDR2 YYEEEE. After removal of 4 bases from V and 5 bases from J, the junction contained 19 bases not matched to a gene. This CDR3 has 19 residues. Here the CDR3 reads CASSHPPQIAGRRTGELFF. In nucleotides, the CDR3 is TGTGCCAGCAGCCATCCCCCCCAAATAGCGGGACGGAGGACCGGGGAGCTGTTTTTT.

In this sample, this clone turned up once. The J gene is TRBJ1-4, the V gene TRBV15, with 8 nucleotides matching TRBD1. The ends lost 2 bases at V and 2 bases at J; junction bases unmatched: 4. CDR3 length equals 16 residues. Per the germline V gene, CDR1 is LNHNV and CDR2 is YYDKDF (reference sequence). Here the CDR3 reads CATSRQGALTNEKLFF. The CDR3 nucleotides are TGTGCCACCAGCAGACAGGGGGCTCTGACTAATGAAAAACTGTTTTTT.

The chain carries TRBV9 and TRBJ2-7; a weak D match, TRBD1 (6 bases). Germline V gene data show CDR1 as SGDLS and CDR2 as YYNGEE. V was clipped by 0 bases and J by 2 bases, with 9 bases between them. This CDR3 contains 14 residues. CDR3 nucleotide sequence: TGTGCCAGCAGCGTAGAAACAGGGCCCTACGAGCAGTACTTC. Protein: CASSVETGPYEQYF.

CDR3 sequence: CAWSVQGLYGYTF. The CDR3 region has the DNA TGTGCCTGGAGTGTGCAGGGTTTATATGGCTACACCTTC. The chain employs TRBV30 and TRBJ1-2; possible D gene TRBD1, 5 bases. Germline CDR1 is GTSNPN and CDR2 is SVGIG (reference sequence). The CDR3 extends over 13 amino acids. V dropped 0 bases and J dropped 5 bases, with 10 bases sitting between them.

The chain employs TRBV29-1 and TRBJ1-1; 7 nucleotides agree with TRBD1. Germline CDR1 is SQVTM and CDR2 is ANQGSEA. This CDR3 spans 14 amino acids. Unmatched junction bases numbered 5, after V lost 3 bases and J lost 1 base. CDR3 coding DNA: TGCAGCGTTGACCACAGGGGAAAGAACACTGAAGCTTTCTTT. Its translation is CSVDHRGKNTEAFF.

The chain joins TRBV5-4 to TRBJ1-5; tentative D call: TRBD1 (5 bases). Trimming stripped 0 bases from V and 12 bases from J, with 13 bases between. Germline V lookup: CDR1 SGHNT, CDR2 YYREEE (reference sequence). This CDR3 is built from 13 residues. The DNA of the CDR3 is TGTGCCAGCAGCTTGGTTCCCGATAGGGGCCAGCATTTT. This codes for CASSLVPDRGQHF.

The rearrangement uses TRBV27 and TRBJ2-1; no reliable D call. CDR1 and CDR2 (germline): MNHEY, SMNVEV (reference sequence). There are 16 residues in the CDR3. V lost 7 bases, J lost 2 bases, and 18 bases lay in between. The CDR3 sequence is CASIGWSAGTYNEQFF. CDR3 in DNA: TGTGCCAGCATCGGTTGGTCGGCAGGTACCTACAATGAGCAGTTCTTC.

The chain uses TRBV27 and TRBJ1-3; D gene ambiguous. Germline V gene lookup returns CDR1 MNHEY and CDR2 SMNVEV (reference sequence). V was clipped by 2 bases and J by 0 bases, with 8 bases between them. CDR3 length equals 15 residues. CDR3 protein: CASSLGPSSGNTIYF. The CDR3 DNA is TGTGCCAGCAGTTTAGGGCCGAGCTCTGGAAACACCATATATTTT.

The rearrangement links TRBV27 to TRBJ2-7, with 15 bases fitting TRBD2. With V trimmed by 4 bases and J by 8 bases, 9 bases remained unmatched. From germline, CDR1 is MNHEY and CDR2 SMNVEV (reference sequence). This CDR3 contains 16 residues. The CDR3 DNA follows: TGTGCCAGCAGTTACACACGGACTAGCGGGAGGGCCAAGCAGTACTTC. The encoded protein is CASSYTRTSGRAKQYF.